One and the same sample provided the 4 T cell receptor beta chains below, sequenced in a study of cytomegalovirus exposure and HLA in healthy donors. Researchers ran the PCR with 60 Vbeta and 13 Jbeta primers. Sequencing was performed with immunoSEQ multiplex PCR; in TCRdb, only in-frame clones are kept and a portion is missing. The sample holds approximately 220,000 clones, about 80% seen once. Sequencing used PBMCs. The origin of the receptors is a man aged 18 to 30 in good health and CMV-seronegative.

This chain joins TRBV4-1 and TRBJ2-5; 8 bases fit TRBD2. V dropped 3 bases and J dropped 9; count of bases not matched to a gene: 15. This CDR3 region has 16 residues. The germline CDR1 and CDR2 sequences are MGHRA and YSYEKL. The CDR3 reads CASSQGRLALPGSQYF. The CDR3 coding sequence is TGCGCCAGCAGCCAGGGGCGACTAGCGCTACCCGGGTCCCAGTACTTC.

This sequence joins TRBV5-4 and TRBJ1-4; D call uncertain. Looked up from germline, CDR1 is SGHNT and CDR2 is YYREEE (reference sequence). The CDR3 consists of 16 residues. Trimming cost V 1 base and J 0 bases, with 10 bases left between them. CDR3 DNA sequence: TGTGCCAGCAGCTTGTACAATTCTGCAACTAATGAAAAACTGTTTTTT. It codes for CASSLYNSATNEKLFF.

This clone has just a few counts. This chain's CDR3 is CASSYSTGGEKLFF. The DNA for the CDR3 is TGTGCCAGCAGTTACTCGACAGGGGGGGAAAAACTGTTTTTT. The chain has TRBV6-5 and TRBJ1-4, with 9 bases that match TRBD1. Germline V gene lookup returns CDR1 MNHEY and CDR2 SVGAGI. After removal of 0 bases from V and 8 bases from J, the junction contained 1 base not matched to a gene. CDR3 length: 14 amino acids.

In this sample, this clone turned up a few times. The CDR3 nucleotides are TGTGCCACCAGTCTATACCGCAACACTGAAGCTTTCTTT. Translated, it gives CATSLYRNTEAFF. This chain links TRBV15 with TRBJ1-1; D call uncertain. Germline V gives CDR1 LNHNV, CDR2 YYDKDF (reference sequence). Trimming left V 6 bases short and J 2 bases short, with 10 bases between. The CDR3 consists of 13 residues.